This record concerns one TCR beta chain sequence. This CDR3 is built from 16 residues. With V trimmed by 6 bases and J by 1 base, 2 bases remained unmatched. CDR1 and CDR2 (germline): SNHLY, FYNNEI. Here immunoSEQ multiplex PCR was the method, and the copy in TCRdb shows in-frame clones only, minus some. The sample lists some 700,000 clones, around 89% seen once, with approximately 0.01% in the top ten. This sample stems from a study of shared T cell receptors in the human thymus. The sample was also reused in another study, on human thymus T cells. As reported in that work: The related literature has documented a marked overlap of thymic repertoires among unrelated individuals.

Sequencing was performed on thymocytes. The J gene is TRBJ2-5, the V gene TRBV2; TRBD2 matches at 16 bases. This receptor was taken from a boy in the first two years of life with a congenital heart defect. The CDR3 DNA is TGTGCCAGCAGGGGACTAGCGGGAGGGCCCCAAGAGACCCAGTACTTC. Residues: CASRGLAGGPQETQYF.